Listed below are T cell receptor beta chains from one sample, sequenced in a study of shared clonotypes between healthy human individuals. Clones were read by immunoSEQ multiplex PCR, and TCRdb kept only the in-frame ones, dropping some. In the table there are about 1.1 million clones, 78% of which are singletons. Sequences were obtained from memory CD4+ T cells from PBMCs. These receptors all stem from a man between 18 and 35 years old in good health. Some clones in this sample may be carry-over from other donors' samples. The CDR3 runs from the conserved cysteine through the conserved F or W. D genes are given only for firm matches. The size field is filled for only some rows; it gives once, few, many or a size class.

D | J | V | size | DNA | CDR3
NA | TRBJ2-3 | TRBV5-1 | NA | TGCGCCAGCACTCAAGGGGGGTCTGTATACACAGATACGCAGTATTTT | CASTQGGSVYTDTQYF
TRBD1 | TRBJ1-1 | TRBV11-2 | NA | TGTGCCAGCAGCCCCGGGACAGGTGGCACTGAAGCTTTCTTT | CASSPGTGGTEAFF
NA | TRBJ2-5 | TRBV4-2 | NA | TGTGCCAGCAGCTTATATGGGGGCCGAGAGACCCAGTACTTC | CASSLYGGRETQYF
NA | TRBJ2-7 | TRBV29-1 | once | TGCAGCGTTTTCTTTCAGGGCTACGAGCAGTACTTC | CSVFFQGYEQYF
NA | TRBJ2-7 | TRBV5-1 | once | TGCGCCAGCAGCTTATGGGGAAAAGGATACGAGCAGTACTTC | CASSLWGKGYEQYF
TRBD1 | TRBJ1-1 | TRBV5-1 | NA | TGCGCCAGCAGCTCCGACACAGGGGCCCTGAACACTGAAGCTTTCTTT | CASSSDTGALNTEAFF
NA | TRBJ1-4 | TRBV6-5 | NA | TGTGCCAGCAGACGAACAGCAGGGGAAAAACTGTTTTTT | CASRRTAGEKLFF
NA | TRBJ2-3 | TRBV7-8 | NA | TGTGCCAGCAGCCCGACAGCTTACACAGATACGCAGTATTTT | CASSPTAYTDTQYF
TRBD1 | TRBJ2-5 | TRBV6-5 | NA | TGTGCCAGCAGTACTTCCCGGACAGGCAGAGAGACCCAGTACTTC | CASSTSRTGRETQYF
NA | TRBJ2-5 | TRBV6-6 | NA | TGTGCCACCGGAGGCCAGTACTTC | CATGGQYF
NA | TRBJ1-1 | TRBV28 | NA | TGTGCCAGCAGTTTATTTCAGGGTGCGGACACTGAAGCTTTCTTT | CASSLFQGADTEAFF
TRBD2 | TRBJ2-1 | TRBV5-1 | NA | TGCGCCAGCAGCTATACTAGCGGGGCCTACAATGAGCAGTTCTTC | CASSYTSGAYNEQFF
NA | TRBJ2-5 | TRBV27 | NA | TGTGCCAGCAGTGTCAGGGACCAAGAGACCCAGTACTTC | CASSVRDQETQYF
TRBD2 | TRBJ2-3 | TRBV7-3 | once | TGTGCCAGCAGCGTTAGAGGCGGGAGGGCCGCGTGGGCGCAGTATTTT | CASSVRGGRAAWAQYF
NA | TRBJ2-7 | TRBV15 | NA | TGTGCCACCAGCAGAGGCACTTCGGGGAATTACGAGCAGTACTTC | CATSRGTSGNYEQYF
TRBD1 | TRBJ1-3 | TRBV6-5 | NA | TGTGCCAGCAGTTACTCCCCGACAGGGGTCGGAAACACCATATATTTT | CASSYSPTGVGNTIYF
TRBD2 | TRBJ2-7 | TRBV5-1 | NA | TGCGCCAGCAGCCCGATACTAGCGGGAGGGCCCTACGAGCAGTACTTC | CASSPILAGGPYEQYF
NA | TRBJ1-2 | TRBV29-1 | NA | TGCAGCGTCGAAACGGGACAAAGAATGGGCTACACCTTC | CSVETGQRMGYTF
NA | TRBJ2-3 | TRBV6-6 | NA | TGTGCCAGCCTCAAGGGCGCCACAGATACGCAGTATTTT | CASLKGATDTQYF
NA | TRBJ1-6 | TRBV7-3 | NA | TGTGCCAGCAGCTTATCGTCGGACACCATTAATTCACCCCTCCACTTT | CASSLSSDTINSPLHF
NA | TRBJ2-5 | TRBV7-8 | NA | TGTGCCAGCAGCTCCTATGGGGCCCAGGAGGGGACCCAGTACTTC | CASSSYGAQEGTQYF
NA | TRBJ2-3 | TRBV20-1 | many | TGCAGTGCAAATTTAGGAGGTACGCAGTATTTT | CSANLGGTQYF
TRBD2 | TRBJ2-3 | TRBV5-1 | once | TGCGCCAGCAGCCCTAGCGGAGGGGCAGATACGCAGTATTTT | CASSPSGGADTQYF
NA | TRBJ1-2 | TRBV28 | NA | TGTGCCAGCACTACAACCCGGGCCCCGGGGTATGGCTACACCTTC | CASTTTRAPGYGYTF
NA | TRBJ2-7 | TRBV30 | NA | TGTGCCTTTGGGGGGTTCGAGCAGTACTTC | CAFGGFEQYF
TRBD1 | TRBJ2-7 | TRBV7-6 | NA | TGTGCCAGCAGCTTACTGACAGGGGATGACGAGCAGTACTTC | CASSLLTGDDEQYF
NA | TRBJ1-5 | TRBV7-9 | NA | TGTGCCAGCAGCCGCGATTTATCACGGGAGCCCCAGCATTTT | CASSRDLSREPQHF
TRBD1 | TRBJ2-7 | TRBV28 | many | TGTGCCAGCAGTCAACGCTCCGGGACAGGCACCTACGAGCAGTACTTC | CASSQRSGTGTYEQYF
NA | TRBJ2-4 | TRBV19 | NA | TGTGCCAGTAGTCCCGGGACGGGAAACATTCAGTACTTC | CASSPGTGNIQYF
TRBD2 | TRBJ2-5 | TRBV11-1 | NA | TGTGCCAGCAGCCCGGGACTAGCGGGAGGGTTGGGTTTAGAGACCCAGTACTTC | CASSPGLAGGLGLETQYF
TRBD1 | TRBJ2-3 | TRBV5-6 | once | TGTGCCAGCAGCTCGCAAGACCGGGACAGGGTATTCCCAGATACGCAGTATTTT | CASSSQDRDRVFPDTQYF
NA | TRBJ1-5 | TRBV5-8 | NA | TGTGCCAGCAGCTTGACCCCTCAGCCCCAGCATTTT | CASSLTPQPQHF
TRBD1 | TRBJ1-5 | TRBV2 | few | TGTGCCAGCACCGGGACAGGGGGCTTGCAGCCCCAGCATTTT | CASTGTGGLQPQHF
TRBD1 | TRBJ1-4 | TRBV5-1 | NA | TGCGCCAGCAGCCCCGGACAGGGTTATAATGAAAAACTGTTTTTT | CASSPGQGYNEKLFF
NA | TRBJ1-5 | TRBV2 | once | TGTGCCAGCAGTGAATTGGGTCGAGGTCAGCCCCAGCATTTT | CASSELGRGQPQHF
NA | TRBJ1-4 | TRBV5-6 | once | TGTGCCAGCAGCTTGGTTGGTGGAACTAATGAAAAACTGTTTTTT | CASSLVGGTNEKLFF
TRBD1 | TRBJ1-2 | TRBV6-6 | NA | TGTGCCAGCAGCCAGGGGGGGGGCTCCGAGTATGGCTACACCTTC | CASSQGGGSEYGYTF
TRBD2 | TRBJ2-7 | TRBV5-1 | NA | TGCGCCAGCAGCTTTAGTCGGACTAGCGGGAGTGGATACGAGCAGTACTTC | CASSFSRTSGSGYEQYF
TRBD2 | TRBJ2-1 | TRBV7-8 | NA | TGTGCCAGCAGCTTCGACGGGGGGACGTCCAATGAGCAGTTCTTC | CASSFDGGTSNEQFF
NA | TRBJ1-2 | TRBV2 | few | TGTGCCAGCAGTCCACAGGGTAACTATGGCTACACCTTC | CASSPQGNYGYTF
TRBD1 | TRBJ1-2 | TRBV6-6 | few | TGTGCCAGCAGTTACCCACAGGGGGCCTATGGCTACACCTTC | CASSYPQGAYGYTF
NA | TRBJ1-4 | TRBV4-3 | NA | TGCGCCAGCAGCCAAGATGTGATTATTAGACAGTATAATGAAAAACTGTTTTTT | CASSQDVIIRQYNEKLFF
TRBD1 | TRBJ2-3 | TRBV7-2 | NA | TGTGCCAGCAGCGGACGGACAGGGACAGGCGCAGATACGCAGTATTTT | CASSGRTGTGADTQYF
NA | TRBJ2-5 | TRBV5-1 | NA | TGCGCCAGCAGCTTGGGAGCTACAACTGGGGGAGAGACCCAGTACTTC | CASSLGATTGGETQYF
NA | TRBJ1-3 | TRBV2 | few | TGTGCCAGCAGCAGAACACAGTTATTATTGAACACCATATATTTT | CASSRTQLLLNTIYF
NA | TRBJ2-5 | TRBV5-1 | NA | TGCGCCAGCAGCCCGGGACCGCAAGAGACCCAGTACTTC | CASSPGPQETQYF
NA | TRBJ2-7 | TRBV29-1 | NA | TGCAGCGTTTCCCGGCAGGGCGCCTACGAGCAGTACTTC | CSVSRQGAYEQYF
TRBD1 | TRBJ1-2 | TRBV7-3 | NA | TGTGCCAGCAGTGAACAGGGGGCGCGAGGCTACACCTTC | CASSEQGARGYTF
NA | TRBJ2-2 | TRBV6-6 | NA | TGTGCCAGCAGTCGACAGGTAGATTCCGGGGAGCTGTTTTTT | CASSRQVDSGELFF
NA | TRBJ2-6 | TRBV10-2 | NA | TGCGCCAGCAGTGTTGAGGGTCTCTCTGGGGCCAACGTCCTGACTTTC | CASSVEGLSGANVLTF
NA | TRBJ1-2 | TRBV14 | many | TGTGCCAGCAGCCAAGGCCGGGGGGGGAGCTATGGCTACACCTTC | CASSQGRGGSYGYTF